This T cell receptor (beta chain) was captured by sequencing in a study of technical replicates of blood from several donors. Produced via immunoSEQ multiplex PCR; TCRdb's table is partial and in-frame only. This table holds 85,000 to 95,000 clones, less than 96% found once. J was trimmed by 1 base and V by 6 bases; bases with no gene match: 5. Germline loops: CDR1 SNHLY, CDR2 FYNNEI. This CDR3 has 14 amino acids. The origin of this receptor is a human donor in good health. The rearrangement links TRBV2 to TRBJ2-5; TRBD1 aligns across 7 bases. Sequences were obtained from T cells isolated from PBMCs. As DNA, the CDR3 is TGTGCCAGCAGGTTACGGGACAGCCAAGAGACCCAGTACTTC. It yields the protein CASRLRDSQETQYF.